Sequencing of this T cell receptor (beta chain) was carried out in a study of T cell changes during pregnancy in multiple sclerosis. Trimming cost V 2 bases and J 5 bases; bases outside gene matches: 7. The germline CDR1 and CDR2 sequences are SGHNT and YYREEE (reference sequence). The CDR3 extends over 14 amino acids. Sequencing was performed with immunoSEQ multiplex PCR; in TCRdb, only in-frame clones are kept and a portion is missing. Counted here are 35,000 to 55,000 clones, approximately 90% occurring once; the ten biggest clones make up about 5.5%. The receptor was isolated from a female donor in good health, enrolled as a control in a pregnancy study. The material was CD8+ T cells from peripheral blood mononuclear cells, obtained after pregnancy. V is TRBV5-4 and J is TRBJ2-7; 7 bases agree with TRBD2. The CDR3 coding sequence is TGTGCCAGCAGCTTTAGACGGGGAGGGGACGAGCAGTACTTC. Translated, it gives CASSFRRGGDEQYF.